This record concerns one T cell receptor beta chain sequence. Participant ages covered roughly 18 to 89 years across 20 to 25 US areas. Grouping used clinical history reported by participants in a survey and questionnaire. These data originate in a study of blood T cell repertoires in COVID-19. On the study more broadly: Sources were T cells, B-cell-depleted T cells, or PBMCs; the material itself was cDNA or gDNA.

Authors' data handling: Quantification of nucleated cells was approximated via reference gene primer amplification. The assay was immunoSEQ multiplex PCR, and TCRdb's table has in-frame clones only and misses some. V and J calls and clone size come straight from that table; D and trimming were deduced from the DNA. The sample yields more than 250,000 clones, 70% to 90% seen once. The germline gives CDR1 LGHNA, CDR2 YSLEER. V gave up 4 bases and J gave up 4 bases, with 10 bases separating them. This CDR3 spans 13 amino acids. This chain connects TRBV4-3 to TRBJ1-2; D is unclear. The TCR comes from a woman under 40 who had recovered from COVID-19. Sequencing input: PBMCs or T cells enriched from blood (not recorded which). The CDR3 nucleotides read TGCGCCAGCAGCCCTCGCGTCCTCTATGGCTACACCTTC. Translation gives CASSPRVLYGYTF.